This T cell receptor beta chain was documented in a study of cytomegalovirus exposure and HLA in healthy donors. Study outcomes and limitations: Apparent HLA restriction characterized most CMV-associated TCR beta chains in a later analysis. A prior analysis recorded that most TCR beta V segments were productive about 90% or about 30% of the time. As a later analysis showed, a missense DCLRE1C variant was linked to trimming of TCR beta V- and J-genes.

This PCR relied on a set of 60 Vbeta primers and 13 Jbeta primers. Only in-frame clones appear in the TCRdb table, and some are missing; sequencing was by immunoSEQ multiplex PCR. The data hold 80,000 to 95,000 clones, with 81% observed a single time. This CDR3 is built from 11 residues. Germline V gene data show CDR1 as DFQATT and CDR2 as SNEGSKA (reference sequence). Trimming left V 6 bases short and J 7 bases short, with 10 bases between. This clone was detected only once. The antigen is undetermined. The sequencing sample was made of PBMCs. This chain uses TRBV20-1 with TRBJ2-1, with D possibly TRBD2 on 6 matching bases. The receptor was derived from a woman aged 25 to 39 in good health and CMV-seronegative. The CDR3 DNA reads TGCAGTGCCCTGACTAGAAATGAGCAGTTCTTC. Its translation is CSALTRNEQFF.